This T cell receptor beta chain is drawn from a study of blood T cell repertoires in COVID-19. Looked up from germline, CDR1 is SEHNR and CDR2 is FQNEAQ (reference sequence). CDR3 size: 15 residues. The germline V and J ends were trimmed by 2 bases and 8 bases, with 18 bases remaining between them. Generated by immunoSEQ multiplex PCR, the TCRdb table keeps only in-frame clones and is missing some. This table has around 95,000 clones, more than 65% appearing once. Sample: peripheral blood. The sequence derives from a man aged 65-85 years with active or convalescent COVID-19. This chain uses TRBV7-9 with TRBJ1-2, with a possible D match to TRBD1 (5 bases). CDR3 nucleotides: TGTGCCAGCAGCTTATCGGGTGGCAGGGTCGAAGGCTACACCTTC. Encoded protein: CASSLSGGRVEGYTF.